This T cell receptor (beta chain) was identified in a study of T cells in Graves' hyperthyroidism and ophthalmopathy. The ends were cut back, 4 bases at V and 0 bases at J, with 8 bases in the middle. CDR3 length: 14 amino acids. CDR1 and CDR2 (germline): KGHDR, SFDVKD. TCR beta CDR3 sequences were amplified from RNA transcripts. The primer set for the first-round RT-PCR of the TCR CDR3 was HTBI. TCRdb re-called the multiplex PCR reads through MiXCR, storing one row per CDR3 protein. The data hold 600,000 to 750,000 distinct CDR3 sequences, with around 15% observed a single time. The sequencing input was blood. The genes are TRBV24-1 and TRBJ1-1; tentatively, D is TRBD1 (5 bases). This clonotype originated in a man in his forties or fifties with Graves' hyperthyroidism. Here the CDR3 reads CATSDGHLNTEAFF. The CDR3 DNA sequence: TGTGCCACCAGTGACGGACACCTGAACACTGAAGCTTTCTTT.